These 30 T cell receptor beta chains were all obtained from the same sample, sequenced in a study of PD-1 blockade in classical Hodgkin lymphoma (TCRdb year 2020). The time point label for this specimen denotes: cycle 2 day 1 (C2D1) of nivolumab. Every trial patient had relapsed after autologous stem cell transplantation, and cohorts A, B and C differed in prior brentuximab vedotin exposure. Libraries were prepared through the immunoSEQ multiplex PCR assay. In its TCRdb copy, this immuneACCESS table keeps in-frame sequences only and misses some clones. Where compared with another copy, unresolved V genes explain less than half of these, and the others have no known cause. This sample gives tens of thousands of clones in total; 70% to 80% of them show up just once. The top ten constitute around 3.7% of the sample. The sample was peripheral blood mononuclear cells (PBMCs), taken before the second cycle of nivolumab. These receptors originate from a human donor with classical Hodgkin lymphoma.

The V gene is TRBV7-3, the J gene TRBJ2-5; D not certain. The CDR3 runs 15 residues. V dropped 2 bases and J dropped 1 base, with 11 bases sitting between them. Per germline, CDR1 SGHTA and CDR2 FQGTGA. In DNA form, the CDR3 reads TGTGCCAGCAGCTTATACCCGGGCCCCCAAGAGACCCAGTACTTC. Translation: CASSLYPGPQETQYF.

This clone appeared a single time. V gene TRBV5-6 combines with J gene TRBJ1-3, with D unresolved. The CDR3 contains 14 residues. Germline V lookup: CDR1 SGHDT, CDR2 YYEEEE. V lost 0 bases to trimming and J lost 7 bases, with 11 bases between them. CDR3 in DNA: TGTGCCAGCAGCTTGGGTTCGCCCCCGAACACCATATATTTT. Its protein is CASSLGSPPNTIYF.

The chain employs TRBV9 and TRBJ2-7; 8 bases are shared with TRBD1. Germline loops: CDR1 SGDLS, CDR2 YYNGEE. This CDR3 comprises 15 residues. After removal of 0 bases from V and 4 bases from J, the junction contained 6 bases not matched to a gene. The CDR3 spells CASSVGPGGIYEQYF. CDR3 DNA sequence: TGTGCCAGCAGCGTAGGGCCAGGGGGCATATACGAGCAGTACTTC. Full variable domain (missing parts from reference TRBV9 and TRBJ2-7): DSGVTQTPKHLITATGQRVTLRCSPRSGDLSVYWYQQSLDQGLQFLIQYYNGEERAKGNILERFSAQQFPDLHSELNLSSLELGDSALYFCASSVGPGGIYEQYFGPGTRLTVT.

The chain recombines TRBV18 with TRBJ2-2; D is uncertain. The CDR3 sequence is 16 residues long. Trimming removed 2 bases from V and 4 bases from J, with 14 bases in between. Per germline, CDR1 KGHSH and CDR2 LQKENI. The CDR3 loop reads CASSPTGSSGTGELFF. CDR3 nucleotides: TGTGCCAGCTCACCAACCGGGTCCTCTGGCACCGGGGAGCTGTTTTTT.

Written as DNA, the CDR3 is TGTGCCAGCAGCTTAGAGGCCGGTTATAGCAATCAGCCCCAGCATTTT. Translation gives CASSLEAGYSNQPQHF. The chain has TRBV11-2 and TRBJ1-5; D gene ambiguous. CDR3 length: 16 amino acids. Germline lookup yields CDR1 SGHAT and CDR2 FQNNGV. V was clipped by 0 bases and J by 0 bases, with 9 bases between them. The variable domain in full, with the rest retrieved from reference TRBV11-2 and TRBJ1-5, is EAGVAQSPRYKIIEKRQSVAFWCNPISGHATLYWYQQILGQGPKLLIQFQNNGVVDDSQLPKDRFSAERLKGVDSTLKIQPAKLEDSAVYLCASSLEAGYSNQPQHFGDGTRLSIL.

The rearrangement joins TRBV12-5 to TRBJ2-3; TRBD1 matches at 10 bases. V shed 1 base, J shed 5 bases, and the junction held 3 bases outside the gene matches. Germline CDR1 reads LGHNT; CDR2 reads FRNRAP. The CDR3 contains 15 residues. CDR3 nucleotide sequence: TGTGCTAGTGGTTTGGAGACAGGGGGCAAAGATACGCAGTATTTT. As protein: CASGLETGGKDTQYF. The variable domain in full, with the rest retrieved from reference TRBV12-5 and TRBJ2-3, is DARVTQTPRHKVTEMGQEVTMRCQPILGHNTVFWYRQTMMQGLELLAYFRNRAPLDDSGMPKDRFSAEMPDATLATLKIQPSEPRDSAVYFCASGLETGGKDTQYFGPGTRLTVL.

The sample holds a few counts of this clone. Other DNA sequences in this specimen translate into the identical CDR3. The chain uses TRBV28 and TRBJ2-7; 8 nucleotides agree with TRBD2. CDR3 length: 14 amino acids. CDR1 MDHEN and CDR2 SYDVKM come from the germline V gene. After removal of 3 bases from V and 1 base from J, the junction contained 2 bases not matched to a gene. CDR3 region: CASSLSGGSYEQYF. CDR3 DNA: TGTGCCAGCAGTTTGAGCGGGGGTTCCTACGAGCAGTACTTC. Drawing the rest from reference TRBV28 and TRBJ2-7, the complete variable domain is DVKVTQSSRYLVKRTGEKVFLECVQDMDHENMFWYRQDPGLGLRLIYFSYDVKMKEKGDIPEGYSVSREKKERFSLILESASTNQTSMYLCASSLSGGSYEQYFGPGTRLTVT.

This clone was observed a few times. The CDR3 DNA is TGTGCCAGCAGTTACGGGGGCGCGGGAACCGGGGAGCTGTTTTTT. It yields the protein CASSYGGAGTGELFF. J is TRBJ2-2 and V is TRBV6-5; D tentatively reads TRBD1 or TRBD2 (6 bases each). V lost 2 bases and J 5 bases, leaving 12 bases between the germline ends. Germline-derived CDR1 and CDR2 are MNHEY and SVGAGI. The CDR3 spans 15 residues.

Written as DNA, the CDR3 is TGCGCCAGCAGCTTTCCGGCGGGGACCGGCACAGATACGCAGTATTTT. This codes for CASSFPAGTGTDTQYF. V usage is TRBV5-1 and J usage is TRBJ2-3; a possible D gene is TRBD2 (6 bases). The V gene's germline CDR1 is SGHRS and CDR2 YFSETQ. The CDR3 has 16 amino acids. Trimming left V 2 bases short and J 1 base short, with 14 bases between.

The rearrangement uses TRBV27 and TRBJ1-2; no reliable D call. Germline V gives CDR1 MNHEY, CDR2 SMNVEV (reference sequence). V was clipped by 6 bases and J by 4 bases, with 15 bases between them. CDR3 length equals 14 residues. The CDR3 DNA sequence: TGTGCCAGCAGCCCGGATGCCACGGGCTATGGCTACACCTTC. It codes for CASSPDATGYGYTF.

This clone appeared once. J is TRBJ2-1 and V is TRBV5-1, with 10 bases that match TRBD2. With V trimmed by 0 bases and J by 8 bases, 14 bases remained unmatched. The CDR3 has 18 residues. Germline values: CDR1 SGHRS, CDR2 YFSETQ. CDR3 in DNA: TGCGCCAGCAGCTTGGGGCCTCGGACTAGCGGAGACATCCATGAGCAGTTCTTC. It translates to CASSLGPRTSGDIHEQFF.

This rearrangement joins TRBV15 to TRBJ2-3, with 11 bases identical to TRBD1. CDR1 and CDR2 (germline): LNHNV, YYDKDF (reference sequence). V shed 1 base and J 6 bases; nucleotides not matched to a gene: 3. There are 15 residues in the CDR3. CDR3 protein: CATSRGTGGFDTQYF. CDR3 nucleotide sequence: TGTGCCACCAGCAGAGGGACAGGGGGCTTCGATACGCAGTATTTT.

The chain uses TRBV7-3 and TRBJ2-1; a weak D match, TRBD2 (5 bases). The CDR3 loop spans 14 amino acids. Germline-derived CDR1 and CDR2 are SGHTA and FQGTGA. V was trimmed by 0 bases and J by 3 bases, leaving 6 bases between them. Here the CDR3 DNA reads TGTGCCAGCAGCTTAACTAGCGACTACAATGAGCAGTTCTTC. Translation gives CASSLTSDYNEQFF.

The chain has TRBV5-1 and TRBJ2-7, with TRBD1 matching over 10 bases. CDR1 SGHRS and CDR2 YFSETQ come from the germline V gene. V trimming: 3 bases; J trimming: 0 bases; junction bases outside the gene matches: 9. The CDR3 has 17 residues. CDR3 DNA sequence: TGCGCCAGCAGCTACCTGTTTAGGGACAGGGGCTCCTACGAGCAGTACTTC. The encoded protein is CASSYLFRDRGSYEQYF.

About this clone itself: The CDR3 carries no conserved terminal phenylalanine or tryptophan, so it likely arises from a read error. The DNA is omitted, as the CDR3 cannot be located on it reliably, and the CDR3 follows TCRdb's listing. CDR3 sequence: CASSGQGARGLL. The chain has TRBV6-1 and TRBJ1-1; the table gives TRBD1 as D, unverified against the DNA. The CDR3 is 12 residues long, counting both termini. The germline gives CDR1 MNHNS, CDR2 SASEGT.

The chain carries TRBV6-6 and TRBJ1-2; D gene ambiguous. The CDR3 length is 15 residues. V was cut by 0 bases and J by 1 base, with 9 bases left in between. Germline V CDR1 and CDR2: MNHNY, SVGAGI (reference sequence). The chain's CDR3 is CASSYSDGSNYGYTF. The CDR3 DNA follows: TGTGCCAGCAGTTACTCTGACGGAAGTAACTATGGCTACACCTTC.

J is TRBJ2-1 and V is TRBV28; 8 bases align to TRBD1. CDR1 and CDR2 (germline): MDHEN, SYDVKM. After removal of 3 bases from V and 5 bases from J, the junction contained 3 bases not matched to a gene. The CDR3 runs to 14 residues. The CDR3: CASSFTGGDNEQFF. CDR3 coding DNA: TGTGCCAGCAGTTTCACAGGGGGTGACAATGAGCAGTTCTTC.

The J gene is TRBJ2-1, the V gene TRBV18, with D hard to call. The CDR3 spans 16 residues. CDR1 and CDR2 (germline): KGHSH, LQKENI. Trimming stripped 3 bases from V and 4 bases from J, with 16 bases between. The CDR3 spells CASSPAAQNVYNEQFF. In nucleotides, the CDR3 is TGTGCCAGCTCACCCGCGGCACAAAACGTTTACAATGAGCAGTTCTTC.

This clone was detected a few times. This chain connects TRBV7-9 to TRBJ2-7; D is possibly TRBD2 (6 bases). In germline, CDR1 is SEHNR, CDR2 FQNEAQ (reference sequence). This CDR3 region has 15 residues. V lost 5 bases and J 1 base, leaving 15 bases between the germline ends. The CDR3 DNA is TGTGCCAGCAGCCCTCTCCCGGGAGTATCCTACGAGCAGTACTTC. It translates to CASSPLPGVSYEQYF.

The chain couples TRBV29-1 to TRBJ1-5, with D maybe TRBD1 (5 bases). This CDR3 has 12 amino acids. The germline V gene has CDR1 SQVTM and CDR2 ANQGSEA. Trimming cost V 5 bases and J 3 bases, with 8 bases left between them. The CDR3 here is CSVQGVNQPQHF. In nucleotides, the CDR3 is TGCAGCGTTCAAGGGGTCAATCAGCCCCAGCATTTT.

V usage is TRBV25-1 and J usage is TRBJ2-2; D is unclear. Trimming left V 6 bases short and J 7 bases short, with 9 bases between. This CDR3 comprises 12 residues. Germline V gene lookup returns CDR1 MGHDK and CDR2 SYGVNS. The CDR3 nucleotides are TGTGCCAGCAGAGAACTCCGCGGGGAGCTGTTTTTT. Amino acids: CASRELRGELFF.

The V gene is TRBV2, the J gene TRBJ2-4; 9 bases align to TRBD2. This CDR3 spans 16 amino acids. The V gene end was trimmed by 2 bases and the J gene end by 0 bases; junction bases not matched to a gene: 2. In germline, CDR1 is SNHLY, CDR2 FYNNEI. CDR3 nucleotides: TGTGCCAGCAGTGAACTAGCGGGACTAGCCAAAAACATTCAGTACTTC. Protein: CASSELAGLAKNIQYF. Using reference TRBV2 and TRBJ2-4 for the parts outside the CDR3, the full variable domain is EPEVTQTPSHQVTQMGQEVILRCVPISNHLYFYWYRQILGQKVEFLVSFYNNEISEKSEIFDDQFSVERPDGSNFTLKIRSTKLEDSAMYFCASSELAGLAKNIQYFGAGTRLSVL.

The chain is built from TRBV18 and TRBJ1-6; possibly TRBD1 for D (5 bases). There are 15 residues in the CDR3. Germline CDR1 reads KGHSH; CDR2 reads LQKENI. The germline V and J ends were trimmed by 4 bases and 5 bases, with 12 bases remaining between them. DNA for the CDR3: TGTGCCAGCTCACGAAGCGCAGGGAATAATTCACCCCTCCACTTT. Translating gives CASSRSAGNNSPLHF.

The V call is TRBV6-1, the J call TRBJ1-5; D is uncertain. The CDR3 is made up of 15 amino acids. CDR1 is MNHNS, CDR2 SASEGT, per germline. Trimming removed 8 bases from V and 2 bases from J, with 16 bases in between. The CDR3 here is CASWAGEGGNQPQHF. CDR3 coding DNA: TGTGCCAGCTGGGCTGGGGAAGGAGGCAATCAGCCCCAGCATTTT.

This chain connects TRBV9 to TRBJ1-4; D gene unclear. Trimming took off 4 bases at V and 8 bases at J, with 18 bases between the two ends. CDR1 is SGDLS, CDR2 YYNGEE, per germline. The CDR3 has 15 amino acids. CDR3 bases: TGTGCCAGCAGCCTTAGCAAGGGAGGTAACGAAAAACTGTTTTTT. Encoded protein: CASSLSKGGNEKLFF.

J is TRBJ1-2 and V is TRBV5-6, with D perhaps matching TRBD1 (5 bases). The V gene lost 2 bases and the J gene lost 0 bases, with 8 bases spanning the gap. The CDR3 has 14 amino acids. Germline V gene sequence: CDR1 SGHDT, CDR2 YYEEEE. CDR3 bases: TGTGCCAGCAGCTTTCGACAGACTAACTATGGCTACACCTTC. Its translation is CASSFRQTNYGYTF.

For this clone: Compared with germline, one end of the junction differs, possibly owing to a read error. The chain recombines TRBV10-2 with TRBJ2-7; 9 bases match TRBD1. CDR3 size: 13 residues. Germline-derived CDR1 and CDR2 are WSHSY and SAAADI. The CDR3 bases are TGCGCCAGCAGTGAGGGGACAGGGTTTCGGCGGCACTTC. Amino acids: CASSEGTGFRRHF.

V gene TRBV7-2 combines with J gene TRBJ2-3; D call uncertain. The V gene lost 5 bases and the J gene lost 2 bases, with 5 bases spanning the gap. Germline V lookup: CDR1 SGHTA, CDR2 FQGNSA. CDR3 length equals 12 residues. The CDR3 DNA reads TGTGCCAGCAGCGCCGACACAGATACGCAGTATTTT. It specifies CASSADTDTQYF.

The V and J genes are TRBV28 and TRBJ1-1; weak D call: TRBD1 (5 bases). Per germline, CDR1 MDHEN and CDR2 SYDVKM. CDR3 size: 12 residues. Trimming shortened V by 3 bases and J by 7 bases, and 9 bases separated the two germline ends. The CDR3 region has the DNA TGTGCCAGCAGTTTCCAGGGTGTTGAAGCTTTCTTT. It codes for CASSFQGVEAFF. The whole variable domain, filled in from reference TRBV28 and TRBJ1-1, reads DVKVTQSSRYLVKRTGEKVFLECVQDMDHENMFWYRQDPGLGLRLIYFSYDVKMKEKGDIPEGYSVSREKKERFSLILESASTNQTSMYLCASSFQGVEAFFGQGTRLTVV.

The chain combines TRBV5-1 with TRBJ2-2, with 16 bases lining up with TRBD2. J lost 3 bases, V lost 2 bases, and 10 bases had no gene match. CDR1 is SGHRS, CDR2 YFSETQ, per germline. CDR3 length: 20 residues. The CDR3 spells CASSLTYPGLAGGYTGELFF. CDR3 nucleotide sequence: TGCGCCAGCAGCTTAACCTACCCGGGACTAGCGGGAGGGTACACCGGGGAGCTGTTTTTT. The whole variable domain, filled in from reference TRBV5-1 and TRBJ2-2, reads KAGVTQTPRYLIKTRGQQVTLSCSPISGHRSVSWYQQTPGQGLQFLFEYFSETQRNKGNFPGRFSGRQFSNSRSEMNVSTLELGDSALYLCASSLTYPGLAGGYTGELFFGEGSRLTVL.